The 32 T cell receptor beta chains listed next were all sequenced from one sample in a study of cytomegalovirus exposure and HLA in healthy donors. Use of 60 Vbeta and 13 Jbeta primers characterized the PCR. Only in-frame clones appear in the TCRdb table, and some are missing; sequencing was by immunoSEQ multiplex PCR. The repertoire consists of over 150,000 clones, with over 75% occurring once and the leading ten covering 1%. The sample was PBMCs. The receptor source for this set is a woman aged 45 to 65 in good health and CMV-seropositive.

The CDR3 region is CASNGQVTPEAFF. CDR3 sequence (DNA): TGTGCCAGCAATGGACAGGTTACCCCTGAAGCTTTCTTT. This rearrangement joins TRBV2 to TRBJ1-1, with 7 nucleotides matching TRBD1. The CDR3 has 13 amino acids. Losses at the gene ends were 7 bases for V and 6 bases for J; bases not matched to a gene: 8. The germline gives CDR1 SNHLY, CDR2 FYNNEI.

This chain uses TRBV2 with TRBJ1-3; no reliable D call. Germline V gives CDR1 SNHLY, CDR2 FYNNEI. The CDR3 runs 13 residues. Trimming cost V 6 bases and J 4 bases, with 10 bases left between them. The CDR3 loop reads CASSGERGNTIYF. The DNA of the CDR3 is TGTGCCAGCAGCGGGGAGCGGGGAAACACCATATATTTT.

This clone was detected only a few times. The chain carries TRBV28 and TRBJ2-1; 9 positions agree with TRBD1. The trim removed 6 bases at V and 7 bases at J, leaving 10 bases unmatched. This CDR3 contains 15 residues. Germline CDR1 reads MDHEN; CDR2 reads SYDVKM. CDR3 DNA sequence: TGTGCCAGCAGCCCTATCCGGACAGGGGTGAATGAGCAGTTCTTC. Protein sequence: CASSPIRTGVNEQFF.

V gene TRBV5-6 combines with J gene TRBJ2-7, with TRBD2 identical over 9 bases. The CDR3 spans 16 residues. V was pared by 5 bases and J by 3 bases, with 12 bases of the junction left unmatched. Germline lookup yields CDR1 SGHDT and CDR2 YYEEEE. The CDR3 is CASRPARLAESYEQYF. In DNA, the CDR3 is TGTGCCAGCAGACCCGCGCGACTAGCGGAGAGCTACGAGCAGTACTTC. Using reference TRBV5-6 and TRBJ2-7 for the parts outside the CDR3, the full variable domain is DAGVTQSPTHLIKTRGQQVTLRCSPKSGHDTVSWYQQALGQGPQFIFQYYEEEERQRGNFPDRFSGHQFPNYSSELNVNALLLGDSALYLCASRPARLAESYEQYFGPGTRLTVT.

This chain uses TRBV6-5 with TRBJ2-7, with TRBD1 identical over 8 bases. Trimming removed 6 bases from V and 3 bases from J; junction bases left unmatched: 10. Per the germline V gene, CDR1 is MNHEY and CDR2 is SVGAGI. This CDR3 region has 15 residues. The CDR3 nucleotides read TGTGCCAGCAGCCGACGGGGGACAGGAGACTACGAGCAGTACTTC. Translation: CASSRRGTGDYEQYF.

This clone occurred once. The rearrangement joins TRBV10-2 to TRBJ2-3; D uncertain. Germline loops: CDR1 WSHSY, CDR2 SAAADI. The CDR3 spans 16 residues. Trimming removed 4 bases from V and 2 bases from J, with 16 bases in between. The DNA for the CDR3 is TGCGCCAGCAGTGGCGCAGGCAGCCCTTTCACAGATACGCAGTATTTT. Its protein is CASSGAGSPFTDTQYF.

This clone was seen a few times. The CDR3 DNA is TGTGCCAGCAGCCCTCGACAGGGGGTAGGAAACATTCAGTACTTC. Amino acid sequence: CASSPRQGVGNIQYF. The rearrangement links TRBV9 to TRBJ2-4; 9 nucleotides match TRBD1. This CDR3 comprises 15 residues. Germline lookup yields CDR1 SGDLS and CDR2 YYNGEE. V was pared by 4 bases and J by 6 bases, with 8 bases of the junction left unmatched.

The gene calls are TRBV5-4 and TRBJ2-3; D unclear. The CDR3 spans 16 residues. The V gene lost 4 bases and the J gene lost 2 bases, with 17 bases spanning the gap. From germline, CDR1 is SGHNT and CDR2 YYREEE (reference sequence). In DNA, the CDR3 is TGTGCCAGCAGCATAGGCAGCGCTCCTTCCACAGATACGCAGTATTTT. As protein: CASSIGSAPSTDTQYF.

The chain employs TRBV5-1 and TRBJ2-7; weak D call: TRBD1 (6 bases). Germline-derived CDR1 and CDR2 are SGHRS and YFSETQ. The V and J ends lost 1 base and 1 base respectively, with 18 bases between them. The CDR3 is 17 amino acids. DNA of the CDR3: TGCGCCAGCAGCTTGCTCGGAACAGGGAAAGTTTCCTACGAGCAGTACTTC. Amino acid sequence: CASSLLGTGKVSYEQYF. The full variable domain, its missing parts supplied by reference TRBV5-1 and TRBJ2-7, is KAGVTQTPRYLIKTRGQQVTLSCSPISGHRSVSWYQQTPGQGLQFLFEYFSETQRNKGNFPGRFSGRQFSNSRSEMNVSTLELGDSALYLCASSLLGTGKVSYEQYFGPGTRLTVT.

This clone was seen once. This chain links TRBV29-1 with TRBJ2-3; the D gene is possibly TRBD2 (5 bases). CDR3 length: 13 amino acids. V shed 1 base and J shed 6 bases, with 11 bases lying between them. Germline lookup yields CDR1 SQVTM and CDR2 ANQGSEA. This CDR3 reads CSVEARGGDTQYF. In DNA, the CDR3 is TGCAGCGTTGAAGCACGGGGTGGTGATACGCAGTATTTT.

This clone was picked up one time. The chain joins TRBV19 to TRBJ2-7, with D uncertain. This CDR3 is 14 amino acids long. Trimming pared 1 base from V and 3 bases from J, leaving 10 bases between. CDR1 and CDR2 from the germline V gene are LNHDA and SQIVND (reference sequence). The DNA of the CDR3 is TGTGCCAGTAGTATAGGGTACAAGAACTACGAGCAGTACTTC. Protein: CASSIGYKNYEQYF.

This sequence joins TRBV7-2 and TRBJ2-6; D is perhaps TRBD1 (5 bases). The CDR3 is 17 residues long. Germline V lookup: CDR1 SGHTA, CDR2 FQGNSA. The V and J ends lost 5 bases and 2 bases respectively, with 16 bases between them. CDR3 coding DNA: TGTGCCAGCAGCCGACCACCGCCAGGGCCTGGGGCCAACGTCCTGACTTTC. Residues: CASSRPPPGPGANVLTF.

About this clone itself: One junction end does not reproduce the germline sequence, and a read error may be involved. The chain has TRBV7-9 and TRBJ2-5, with unresolved D. The CDR3 has 12 amino acids. Germline V CDR1 and CDR2: SEHNR, FQNEAQ (reference sequence). The CDR3 DNA reads as TGTTCCAGCAGCTTCAACCAAGAGACCCAGTACTTC. Translating it yields CSSSFNQETQYF.

The CDR3 sequence is CASSSLQTTNEKLFF. The CDR3 DNA sequence: TGTGCCAGCAGCTCGCTTCAGACAACTAATGAAAAACTGTTTTTT. The chain uses TRBV5-6 and TRBJ1-4; no clear D. The CDR3 totals 15 residues. Trimming pared 3 bases from V and 0 bases from J, leaving 9 bases between. In germline, CDR1 is SGHDT, CDR2 YYEEEE.

The chain is built from TRBV6-1 and TRBJ2-5; tentative D call: TRBD2 (6 bases). Germline lookup yields CDR1 MNHNS and CDR2 SASEGT. Trimming shortened V by 6 bases and J by 11 bases, and 19 bases separated the two germline ends. CDR3 length: 13 amino acids. The CDR3 is CASRTSPRLEQYF. The DNA of the CDR3 is TGTGCCAGCAGAACTAGCCCTCGGTTGGAGCAGTACTTC.

The rearrangement joins TRBV7-2 to TRBJ2-1, with 9 bases fitting TRBD1. Germline CDR1 is SGHTA and CDR2 is FQGNSA. V was clipped by 0 bases and J by 5 bases; unmatched bases: 20. The CDR3 spans 21 residues. This chain's CDR3 is CASSLADFGTGYPRQNNEQFF. CDR3 nucleotides: TGTGCCAGCAGCTTAGCAGATTTTGGGACAGGGTACCCACGGCAGAACAATGAGCAGTTCTTC.

The chain carries TRBV5-4 and TRBJ2-7; no clear D. The CDR3 length is 15 residues. Looked up from germline, CDR1 is SGHNT and CDR2 is YYREEE (reference sequence). V was pared by 4 bases and J by 3 bases, with 17 bases between. Here the CDR3 reads CASSTAASTIYEQYF. The CDR3 bases are TGTGCCAGCAGCACAGCCGCCAGTACCATCTACGAGCAGTACTTC.

The gene calls are TRBV9 and TRBJ1-4, with D perhaps TRBD1 (5 bases). The CDR3 is made up of 16 amino acids. CDR1 SGDLS and CDR2 YYNGEE come from the germline V gene. Trimming removed 1 base at V and 3 bases at J, with 13 bases between. The DNA for the CDR3 is TGTGCCAGCAGCGTAAGGCCCCAGGGTGCTAATGAAAAACTGTTTTTT. Protein product: CASSVRPQGANEKLFF.

The gene calls are TRBV2 and TRBJ1-5; D is undetermined. Germline CDR1 reads SNHLY; CDR2 reads FYNNEI. This CDR3 has 13 residues. V was clipped by 6 bases and J by 11 bases, with 17 bases between them. The CDR3 region has the DNA TGTGCCAGCAGAAAATCCCTCGGAGCTTCCCAGCATTTT. It translates to CASRKSLGASQHF.

This chain connects TRBV5-5 to TRBJ2-2, with D unclear. The length of the CDR3 is 16 residues. V was pared by 2 bases and J by 1 base, with 12 bases between. CDR1 and CDR2 from the germline V gene are SGHKS and YYEKEE (reference sequence). This chain's CDR3 is CASSFDTRRNTGELFF. The CDR3 DNA follows: TGTGCCAGCAGCTTTGACACTCGAAGGAACACCGGGGAGCTGTTTTTT.

Notes on this clone: Additional DNA sequences in this sample encode the identical CDR3. This chain joins TRBV28 and TRBJ2-1, with D unresolved. The CDR3 totals 11 residues. Germline assignment: CDR1 MDHEN and CDR2 SYDVKM. Trimming stripped 2 bases from V and 6 bases from J, with 2 bases between. As DNA, the CDR3 is TGTGCCAGCAGTTTACTCAATGAGCAGTTCTTC. Translating it yields CASSLLNEQFF.

The rearrangement joins TRBV5-5 to TRBJ2-7; D not resolved. Germline V gene sequence: CDR1 SGHKS, CDR2 YYEKEE (reference sequence). The CDR3 length is 14 residues. V dropped 0 bases and J dropped 1 base, with 8 bases sitting between them. CDR3 DNA sequence: TGTGCCAGCAGCTTGGGAGACGGGTCCTACGAGCAGTACTTC. Protein product: CASSLGDGSYEQYF. Using reference TRBV5-5 and TRBJ2-7 for the parts outside the CDR3, the full variable domain is DAGVTQSPTHLIKTRGQQVTLRCSPISGHKSVSWYQQVLGQGPQFIFQYYEKEERGRGNFPDRFSARQFPNYSSELNVNALLLGDSALYLCASSLGDGSYEQYFGPGTRLTVT.

The chain is built from TRBV18 and TRBJ1-6; 9 bases align to TRBD1. Germline CDR1 and CDR2: KGHSH and LQKENI. The CDR3 is made up of 15 amino acids. With 3 bases clipped from V and 7 bases from J, the junction kept 4 bases outside the gene matches. The CDR3 loop is CASSPVQGANSPLHF. Here the CDR3 DNA reads TGTGCCAGCTCACCCGTACAGGGGGCAAATTCACCCCTCCACTTT.

This chain links TRBV7-2 with TRBJ1-1; no reliable D call. The CDR3 has 14 residues. V was cut by 0 bases and J by 1 base, with 6 bases left in between. CDR1 and CDR2 (germline): SGHTA, FQGNSA. CDR3 coding DNA: TGTGCCAGCAGCTTAGCGAGGAAGAACACTGAAGCTTTCTTT. Its protein product is CASSLARKNTEAFF.

The rearrangement joins TRBV9 to TRBJ1-1; D gene ambiguous. V was trimmed by 4 bases and J by 9 bases, leaving 16 bases between them. The V gene's germline CDR1 is SGDLS and CDR2 YYNGEE. This CDR3 is 13 amino acids long. The CDR3 reads CASSPAGSGQAFF. For the CDR3, the DNA is TGTGCCAGCAGCCCCGCGGGGTCAGGACAAGCTTTCTTT.

This clone was detected once. The germline gene is not matched at one end of the junction; a read error may be the cause. This chain uses TRBV9 with TRBJ2-7; D gene ambiguous. The CDR3 contains 12 residues. Germline values: CDR1 SGDLS, CDR2 YYNGEE. CDR3 sequence (DNA): TGTGCCAGCAGCGGCGCCTCCCACGAGCAGTACTTC. It specifies CASSGASHEQYF.

This clone was picked up a small number of times. The V and J genes are TRBV5-1 and TRBJ1-3, with D unclear. Germline CDR1 is SGHRS and CDR2 is YFSETQ. Trimming stripped 0 bases from V and 0 bases from J, with 4 bases between. The CDR3 has 14 amino acids. The CDR3 DNA reads TGCGCCAGCAGCTTGGTCAGCTCTGGAAACACCATATATTTT. Protein: CASSLVSSGNTIYF. Complete variable domain (other parts from reference TRBV5-1 and TRBJ1-3): KAGVTQTPRYLIKTRGQQVTLSCSPISGHRSVSWYQQTPGQGLQFLFEYFSETQRNKGNFPGRFSGRQFSNSRSEMNVSTLELGDSALYLCASSLVSSGNTIYFGEGSWLTVV.

V is TRBV7-8 and J is TRBJ1-6; possibly TRBD1 for D (6 bases). The germline V and J ends were trimmed by 4 bases and 8 bases, with 18 bases remaining between them. Germline values: CDR1 SGHVS, CDR2 FQNEAQ. The length of the CDR3 is 16 residues. The CDR3 DNA reads TGTGCCAGCAGCTACTCCAGGACAGCAGAAGATTCACCCCTCCACTTT. Residues: CASSYSRTAEDSPLHF.

This chain uses TRBV11-2 with TRBJ2-5; TRBD1 might be the D (5 bases). V was pared by 1 base and J by 3 bases, with 9 bases between. The CDR3 contains 14 residues. Looked up from germline, CDR1 is SGHAT and CDR2 is FQNNGV. In nucleotides, the CDR3 is TGTGCCAGCAGCTTAGGGGGCTATGAAGAGACCCAGTACTTC. This sequence encodes CASSLGGYEETQYF.

The chain recombines TRBV11-3 with TRBJ2-2; no reliable D call. This CDR3 has 14 amino acids. Per the germline V gene, CDR1 is SGHNT and CDR2 is YENEEA. The V gene lost 4 bases and the J gene lost 0 bases, with 6 bases spanning the gap. The CDR3 sequence: CASSSGPNTGELFF. The CDR3 DNA sequence: TGTGCCAGCAGCTCAGGTCCGAACACCGGGGAGCTGTTTTTT.

CDR3 amino acids: CASTSQSLLAHF. CDR3 nucleotide sequence: TGTGCCAGCACGTCACAGTCCCTACTTGCACACTTT. V gene TRBV21-1 combines with J gene TRBJ1-6; TRBD1 reflects the table's D call only, with no check against the DNA. TRBV21-1 is tagged as a pseudogene. The CDR3 runs 12 residues.

This chain connects TRBV5-8 to TRBJ1-2; 8 bases match TRBD1. The J segment lost 8 bases and the V segment lost 0 bases, leaving 6 bases of the junction unmatched. Germline V gene lookup returns CDR1 SGHTS and CDR2 YDEGEE. There are 14 residues in the CDR3. Here the CDR3 DNA reads TGTGCCAGCAGCTTGGACAGGGGGTCGATCGGCTACACCTTC. This encodes CASSLDRGSIGYTF.